The sequence of this TCR beta chain was determined in a study of T-cell reconstitution after alpha-beta-depleted transplantation in children. Study-wide findings and caveats: Two months or so post-transplant, alpha-beta T cells reportedly derived from several hundred expanded graft clones. Recipient T cells and thymic progenitors that survived gave rise to the high TCRbeta diversity observed at day 60 in some patients.

The CDR3 spans 13 residues. Germline V gene sequence: CDR1 DFQATT, CDR2 SNEGSKA (reference sequence). Between the trimmed V and J ends, which lost 6 bases and 0 bases, there was a span of 11 bases. Preparation of the TCRbeta library involved a method that used unique molecular identifiers. TCRdb re-called the PCR reads through MiXCR, storing one row per CDR3 protein. The sample lists approximately 430,000 distinct CDR3 sequences, 15% to 20% occurring once. A note on this clonotype: Its specificity is unknown.

V and J are TRBV20-1 and TRBJ1-1; D gene uncertain. This TCR was recovered from a boy in the first two years of life who had a stem cell transplant for Wiskott-Aldrich syndrome, so the T cells may come from the graft donor. This sample comprised PBMCs, mostly from graft donor cells, obtained 360 days after TCRalphabeta/CD19-depleted stem cell transplant. The CDR3 DNA reads as TGCAGTGCCTATCCGCCCTTGAACACTGAAGCTTTCTTT. Protein: CSAYPPLNTEAFF.